This T cell receptor beta chain was observed in a study of T cell clonotyping in hematopoietic cell transplantation. Study-wide background: Recipients' pretransplant samples followed cytoreduction.

Study findings and constraints: Few recipient clonotypes overlapped donors; over 95% were de novo at given depth. Recipient TCR diversity dropped after transplant; expanded clonotypes rose from day 30 to 180. Without cell sorting, CD4 versus CD8 contributions remain unresolved.

The protocol was immunoSEQ multiplex PCR, while the TCRdb copy is restricted to in-frame clones and leaves out a portion. The sample includes 25,000 or so clones, about 70% seen only once; the top ten take around 6.3%. Documented time point: recipient sample about 28 days before transplant, after cytoreduction. The CDR3 runs 14 residues. The V end was cut by 5 bases, the J end by 1 base, with 14 bases between. Germline CDR1 GTSNPN, CDR2 SVGIG (reference sequence). This clone was seen only a few times. Its antigen remains unknown. The sequence derives from a man aged 45-65 years with myelodysplastic syndrome. Some clones in this sample may be carry-over from other donors' samples. The input for sequencing was peripheral blood mononuclear cells, taken before stem cell transplant. This chain joins TRBV30 and TRBJ1-2, with unresolved D. DNA of the CDR3: TGTGCCTGGGGACCCCCCAGTTTTAACTATGGCTACACCTTC. Protein product: CAWGPPSFNYGYTF.